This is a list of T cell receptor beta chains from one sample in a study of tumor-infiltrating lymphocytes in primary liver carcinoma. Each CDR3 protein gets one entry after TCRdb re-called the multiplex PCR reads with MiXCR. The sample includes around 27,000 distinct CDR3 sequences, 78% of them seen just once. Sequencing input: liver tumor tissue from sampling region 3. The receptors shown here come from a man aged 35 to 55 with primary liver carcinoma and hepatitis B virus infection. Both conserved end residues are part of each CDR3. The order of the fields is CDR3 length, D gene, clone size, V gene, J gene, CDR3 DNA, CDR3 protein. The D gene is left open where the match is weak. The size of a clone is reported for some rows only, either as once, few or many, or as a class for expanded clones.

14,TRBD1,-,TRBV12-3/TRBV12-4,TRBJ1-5,TGTGCCAGCAGTAAGACAGGGAACAATCAGCCCCAGCATTTT,CASSKTGNNQPQHF
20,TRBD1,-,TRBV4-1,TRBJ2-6,TGTGCCAGCAGTCAAGATCCCGTGACAGGGGGTTCCTCTGAGGCCAACGTCCTGACTTTC,CASSQDPVTGGSSEANVLTF
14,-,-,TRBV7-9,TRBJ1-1,TGTGCCAGCAGTCCCCGCAGGGAGGGCACTGAAGCTTTCTTT,CASSPRREGTEAFF
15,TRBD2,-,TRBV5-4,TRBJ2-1,TGTGCCAGCAGCTACTGGACTAGCAGGAGCAATGAGCAGTTCTTC,CASSYWTSRSNEQFF
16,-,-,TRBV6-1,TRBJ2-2,TGTGCCAGCGGGGGACCAGCGGACGAACGCACCGAGGAGCTGTTTTTT,CASGGPADERTEELFF
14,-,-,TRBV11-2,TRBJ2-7,TGTGTCAGCAGCTTAGATCCTGGTGGATGGGAACAGTACTTC,CVSSLDPGGWEQYF
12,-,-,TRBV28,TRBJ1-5,TGTGCCAGTCGAAACAACGGCCAGTCCCAGCATTTT,CASRNNGQSQHF
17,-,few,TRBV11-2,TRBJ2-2,TGTGCCAGCAGCTTAGCATTAGGAGGGGCGAGCACCGTGGAGCTGTTATTT,CASSLALGGASTVELLF
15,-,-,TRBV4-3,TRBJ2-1,TGCGCCAGCAGCCAAGATGCGGGTTTAAGCAATGAGCTGTTCTTC,CASSQDAGLSNELFF
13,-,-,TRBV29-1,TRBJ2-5,TGCAGCATACACACCCAGGGGATGGAGACCCAGTACTTC,CSIHTQGMETQYF
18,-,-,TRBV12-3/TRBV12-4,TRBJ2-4,TGTGTCAGCACTTTATGGGGTGGGGCGGACATAGCCAAAAACATTCAATACTTC,CVSTLWGGADIAKNIQYF
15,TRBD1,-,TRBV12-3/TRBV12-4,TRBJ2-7,TGTACCAGCAGACCTCAGGGGGCACGAGGCAGCGATCAGTACTTC,CTSRPQGARGSDQYF
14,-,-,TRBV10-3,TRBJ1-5,TGTGCTATCAGTGAGTATGAGGGCAATCAGGCCCAGCATTTT,CAISEYEGNQAQHF
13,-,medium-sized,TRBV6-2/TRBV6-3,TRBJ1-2,TGTGCCAGCAGTAATACCGCTTCCTATGGCTACACCTTC,CASSNTASYGYTF
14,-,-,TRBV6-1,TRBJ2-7,TGTGCCGCAAAACCCGTCGAGAGCTACCACGAACAGTACTTT,CAAKPVESYHEQYF
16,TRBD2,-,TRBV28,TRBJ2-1,TGTGCCAGCAGTCTAATTAGCGGGGGCTCCTACAATAAGCAGTTCTTC,CASSLISGGSYNKQFF
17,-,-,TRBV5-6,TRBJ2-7,TGTGCCAGCAACATTCGCCTAGTGGGAGTGATCTCCTACGAGCAGTACTTC,CASNIRLVGVISYEQYF
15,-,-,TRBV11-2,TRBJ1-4,TGTGCCAGCAGCTTAGACGGGTGGGCTAATGAGAAACTGTTTTTT,CASSLDGWANEKLFF
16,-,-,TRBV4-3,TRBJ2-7,TGCGCCAGCAGCCAAGGACGGGGCCTCCCTCCCTACGAGCGGTACTTC,CASSQGRGLPPYERYF
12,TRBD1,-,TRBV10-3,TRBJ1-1,TGTGCAATCATAACAGGGGGCTCAGAAGTTTTCTTT,CAIITGGSEVFF
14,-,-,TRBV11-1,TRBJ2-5,TGTGCCAGCAGTGGACATGTGGAGATGGAGACACAGTACTTC,CASSGHVEMETQYF
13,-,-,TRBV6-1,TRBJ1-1,TGTGCCAACAGTAGGGGCATGAACACTAAAGCTTTCTTT,CANSRGMNTKAFF
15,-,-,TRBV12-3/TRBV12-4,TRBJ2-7,TGTGCCAGCAGTATTGGGATAGGGGGGTCCTACAAGCAGTACTTC,CASSIGIGGSYKQYF
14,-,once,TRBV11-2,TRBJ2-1,TGCGTCAGCAGCTTATACCGGCTAGTTAGTGAGCACTTCTTC,CVSSLYRLVSEHFF
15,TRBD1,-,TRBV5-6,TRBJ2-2,TGTGTCAGCAGTCCTGGGACAGGGATCACCGGGGAGCTGTTTTTT,CVSSPGTGITGELFF
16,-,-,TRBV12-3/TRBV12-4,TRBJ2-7,TGTGTCGGCAGTTTATTAGGCTCCGGTAGCTCCTACGAGCAGTACTTC,CVGSLLGSGSSYEQYF